This T cell receptor beta chain was sequenced during a study of cytomegalovirus exposure and HLA in healthy donors (dated by TCRdb to about 2017). With regard to the full study: According to an earlier analysis of 587 of the donors, about 179 million T cells yielded some 120 million unique TCR beta sequences and less than 300 Gb of sequence data. The study was designed to test whether signatures of past pathogen exposure could be identified by cataloging public T cell receptors. Of the approximately 370 genotyped donors, approximately 81% were placed in the genetic ancestry cluster associated with self-reported Caucasian donors. The number of typed donors differed by locus: roughly 620-640 for A, B, C, DRB1 and DQB1; roughly 510 for DQA1; some 610 for DPA1; and some 430 for DPB1. To predict cytomegalovirus infection status, the study combined high-throughput TCR immunosequencing, statistical association of individual TCRs with disease status, and machine learning. Along with the approximately 700-subject first cohort, a separate validation cohort of over a hundred different subjects was used. Among around 400 genotyped donors of the cohort, an average of roughly 230,000 unique TCR beta nucleotide sequences was sequenced per donor, of which roughly 17% were non-productive. A later analysis re-analyzed previously published TCR beta repertoires from 650 to 800 donors and added high-resolution HLA genotyping to study TCR occurrence patterns. Four to six DR-DQ haplotypes were handled as single units for association and clustering, since linkage in the cohort was strong. In an earlier analysis of a few hundred of the donors, high-throughput TCR beta sequencing was used to judge whether each TCR beta V gene segment behaved as functional or pseudogenic. Approximately 330 gigabases of sequencing data and 91 million or so unique TCR sequences made up an early release that covered nearly 650 HLA-typed donors. In the later analysis, no new phenotypic data were used to find candidate immune exposures; instead, reliance was placed on TCR beta sequences and their occurrence across donors. Donor age, sex, ethnicity and CMV serostatus were compiled together with the repertoire data. Both class I and class II loci were covered by HLA typing, at four-digit resolution. Genome-wide SNP genotypes for about 65% of the 666 donors were used in a later genetic analysis, which treated that subset as a discovery cohort. The study used immunosequencing to profile the T cell repertoires of under 700 subjects and linked those repertoires to cytomegalovirus serostatus. Every discovery cohort repertoire had been produced on one sequencing platform. General findings and caveats noted by the study authors: An earlier analysis of approximately 590 of the donors showed that most TCR beta V segments appeared in productive rearrangements either about 87% or about 30% of the time, which broadly matched IMGT annotations. According to a later analysis, most CMV-associated TCR beta chains appeared to be HLA-restricted, and the HLA associations seemed to be driven largely by CMV exposure. While some public TCRs were present in many individuals, most TCR sequences turned up only very rarely across donors. When HLA alleles, especially DR and DQ, strongly co-occurred, attributing TCR associations to individual alleles was difficult. A cluster of highly shared sequence variants was judged likely to be a technical artifact of the sequencing pipeline. In a later analysis, HLA-associated TCR beta chains showed more clonal expansion and lower generation probabilities than non-associated chains that were equally common. Only TCR beta chains were sequenced in this cohort, and the absence of alpha or paired-chain data limited detectable features. According to a later genetic analysis, donors in an Asian-associated ancestry cluster had fewer N-insertions in productive TCRs than the approximately 710-donor mean. Immune exposure information for the cohort was limited to CMV serostatus. The 87-base-pair reads could not distinguish some IMGT-functional V segments, including TRBV6-2 and TRBV6-3, so those segments were excluded. In a later genetic analysis, a missense DCLRE1C variant was associated with V-gene and J-gene trimming of TCR beta chains, and the association was replicated in an independent cohort. At a false discovery rate of 0.05, a later analysis linked under 20,000 TCR beta sequences to specific HLA alleles. A further reported finding was that TCR beta sequences accurately predicted the HLA-A and HLA-B alleles for most subjects in the first cohort. A total of roughly 160 TCR beta chains were listed by the study as associated with cytomegalovirus. The authors suggested that the approach could potentially be generalized to other disease states and immunological phenotypes. A later analysis reported that several top co-occurrence clusters appeared linked to parvovirus B19, influenza, CMV and Epstein-Barr virus. In both the original and validation cohorts, the classifier was reported to diagnose cytomegalovirus status with high specificity and sensitivity. In a later analysis, the rate of TCR association differed among HLA loci, with DRB1 alleles having the most associated TCRs and HLA-C alleles having the fewest. About 17 rarely observed V segments, including chromosome 9 orphons, were excluded from the earlier analysis of about 600 of the donors because counts were too low. Roughly uniform sequencing depth across donors was assumed in presence/absence analyses, although this assumption may not hold. Correlated functional status among segregating V segments might reflect linkage disequilibrium, but an unknown experimental factor could not be ruled out. HLA typing was unavailable for some donors at each locus, so association tests used only the typed subset. In vitro tests confirmed that a few of the cytomegalovirus-associated TCR beta chains recognize cytomegalovirus antigens.

Library prep was done by the immunoSEQ multiplex PCR assay. For the multiplex PCR, a mixture combining 60 forward primers for TCR Vbeta segments and 13 reverse primers for TCR Jbeta segments was used. The CDR3 region of rearranged TCR beta genes was amplified from genomic DNA by a multiplex PCR assay. On the Illumina HiSeq System, the amplified TCR beta libraries were sequenced as 87-base-pair reads. The study's processing was this. In a later analysis, roughly 80 million unique TCR beta chains were counted across the 650 to 750 repertoires, and around 10 million of these chains were shared by at least two donors. To remove PCR and sequencing errors, raw reads were error-corrected and collapsed into unique sequences using a nearest-neighbor algorithm that merged closely related sequences. To assign V, D and J gene segments, CDR3 sequences were aligned to IMGT reference sequences. For a sequence to be retained, a match of at least six nucleotides was required to both a V gene segment and a J gene segment. Rearrangements were classified as productive when the CDR3 lacked stop codons and remained in frame with V and J, and all other rearrangements were classified as non-productive. CDR3 was defined by IMGT convention, running from the second conserved V-encoded cysteine to the conserved J-encoded phenylalanine. Sequences without an unambiguous match to a single V gene segment were excluded from the earlier analysis of 500 to 700 of the donors. An earlier analysis of some 500 of the donors classified V segments as functional when productive rearrangements were above 56.7% and as segregating when the standard deviation between donors was above 5%. A statistical classification framework was built for diagnosing cytomegalovirus status from the catalog of TCR beta chain sequences. A later analysis assigned V and J genes by comparing TCR nucleotide sequences with IMGT/GENE-DB human TR gene sequences. A later analysis assigned CDR3 sequences and most-parsimonious VDJ recombination scenarios with the TCRdist pipeline. In a later analysis, every TCR beta chain was defined by the combination of its CDR3 amino acid sequence and its V-gene family, and reads without a unique V-gene family were dropped. In a later analysis, 550 to 650 highly shared, low-generation-probability nucleotide sequences were removed to address suspected cross-contamination and a sequencing artifact. In a later analysis, a clonal expansion index was calculated for each public chain from normalized within-repertoire ranks of inferred template counts. A later analysis computed generation probabilities with a VDJ recombination model fitted to out-of-frame rearrangements, and checked the results against IGoR. In a later analysis, hypergeometric tests were used to score TCR-TCR, TCR-HLA and TCR-CMV co-occurrence, with a repertoire-size bias correction applied to TCR pairs. False discovery rates were estimated in a later analysis by permuting HLA or CMV assignments 20 times. In a later analysis, co-occurring TCRs were grouped using DBSCAN, with TCRdist sequence similarity added in when clustering inside HLA-allele-positive subsets. For co-occurrence clustering, repertoires with fewer than 30,000 or more than 120,000 public chains were excluded, along with roughly 5 repertoires with anomalous nucleotide sharing. Held by TCRdb, this immuneACCESS table contains in-frame sequences only and omits some clones. Under half of the omission traces to an unresolved V gene where checked; the cause of the rest is unknown. V, J and clone size reflect that table, while D and trimming were determined from the DNA. For this sample there are roughly 190,000 clones; around 78% appear just once. 13% to 15% of the sample belongs to the ten largest clones.

In total, around 600 healthy bone marrow donors made up the cohort. All cohort members were sampled while nominally healthy, although unrecorded immune exposures were likely present. The donor tested CMV seropositive and was one of the 289 seropositive cohort members. Every donor gave a peripheral blood sample, and the peripheral blood mononuclear cells from that sample were used for TCR beta sequencing. Genomic DNA extraction from the blood cell samples was performed with the Qiagen DNeasy Blood Extraction Kit. As regards this clone: Its antigen target is currently unknown. Within one base of it there is no much larger clone, and no base qualities were kept.

Here V drops 1 base and J drops 6 bases, and the junction holds 8 bases not matched to any gene. CDR1 and CDR2 are read off the germline V gene as SNHLY and FYNNEI. The CDR3 measures 16 amino acids from cysteine to phenylalanine. Only the CDR3 DNA is retained, 48 bases long and in frame from the first base. The sequencing sample was made of PBMCs. The origin of this receptor is a woman in her thirties in good health and CMV-seropositive. The V gene is TRBV2 and the J gene is TRBJ2-3, with 9 bases matching TRBD2. The nucleotide sequence reads as follows: TGTGCCAGCAGTGAAGTAGGAGCGGGAGGTCGGGATACGCAGTATTTT. This gives the protein CASSEVGAGGRDTQYF. The CDR3, completed at both ends by the reference TRBV2 and TRBJ2-3 genes, gives the full variable domain EPEVTQTPSHQVTQMGQEVILRCVPISNHLYFYWYRQILGQKVEFLVSFYNNEISEKSEIFDDQFSVERPDGSNFTLKIRSTKLEDSAMYFCASSEVGAGGRDTQYFGPGTRLTVL.